One TCR beta chain is described in this entry. Its antigen is still unknown. This specimen belongs to a study of T cells in localized non-small cell lung cancer. Study-wide findings and caveats: A single tumor region was sequenced, leaving heterogeneity possible. Longer overall survival was associated with a higher density of T cells in the blood. Exceeding tumor, uninvolved adjacent lung had the highest T cell clonality. A median of 57 of the top 100 tumor clones appeared in adjacent lung, which was paired and uninvolved.

The V gene's germline CDR1 is WNHNN and CDR2 SYGVQD (reference sequence). The CDR3 is made up of 14 amino acids. Between the trimmed V and J ends, which lost 4 bases and 3 bases, there was a span of 10 bases. Generated by immunoSEQ multiplex PCR, the TCRdb table keeps only in-frame clones and is missing some. Of roughly 26,000 clones listed, approximately 91% are singletons. The starting material was peripheral blood, obtained before any cancer treatment. The receptor comes from a female donor of 60 years or more with stage II squamous cell lung carcinoma. The V gene is TRBV10-1, the J gene TRBJ2-1; D is possibly TRBD2 (6 bases). The CDR3 DNA is TGCGCCAGCAGTGCGGGAGTAGGCTACAATGAGCAGTTCTTC. It translates to CASSAGVGYNEQFF.